This T cell receptor beta chain was recorded in a study of shared clonotypes between healthy human individuals. Each PCR replicate run on unsorted PBMC took in approximately 270 ng DNA, about 30,000 T cell genomes. Spread over ten immunoSEQ deep assay plates, unsorted PBMC DNA underwent sequencing. Assay: immunoSEQ multiplex PCR; the TCRdb copy retains only in-frame clones and omits some. This table has about 460,000 clones, roughly three quarters appearing once. Broader study findings: Sharing of clonotypes among donors was expected to vary with sequencing depth.

Comments on this clone: Its antigen remains unknown.

The CDR3 runs to 13 residues. V was shortened by 2 bases and J by 5 bases, with 7 bases between the two germline ends. The germline CDR1 and CDR2 sequences are MDHEN and SYDVKM. The chain uses TRBV28 and TRBJ2-1; tentatively, D is TRBD1 (6 bases). Sequencing input: PBMCs. This sequence was found in a woman in her thirties or forties in good health. Some clones in this sample may be carry-over from other donors' samples. The CDR3 nucleotides are TGTGCCAGCAGTTTAGACAGGAACAATGAGCAGTTCTTC. Translating it yields CASSLDRNNEQFF.